Listed below are T cell receptor beta chains from one sample, sequenced in a study of T cell responses to AZD1222 COVID-19 vaccine. TCRdb keeps only in-frame clones here, not all; method: immunoSEQ multiplex PCR. The sample holds 130,000 to 150,000 clones; about 87% are singletons and the top ten take approximately 16%. The specimen was peripheral blood, collected on day 0 of AZD1222 vaccination. Every receptor here comes from an adult in good health. The CDR3 runs from the conserved cysteine through the conserved F or W. D genes are given only for firm matches. The listing skips clone size in some rows; elsewhere it reads once, few, many or a size class.

clone_size | d_call | j_call | cdr3_length | v_call | cdr3_nt | cdr3_aa
NA | NA | TRBJ2-5 | 13 | TRBV3-1/TRBV3-2 | TGTGCCAGCAGCCCAGACCACCGCTCCCCCCAGTACTTC | CASSPDHRSPQYF
NA | TRBD1 | TRBJ1-1 | 16 | TRBV28 | TGTGCCAGCAGTTTATTGGGACAGCCTATGAACACTGAAGCTTTCTTT | CASSLLGQPMNTEAFF
NA | NA | TRBJ2-7 | 14 | TRBV11-2 | TGTGCCAGCAGCTTAGTTGCTAGTCCCTACGAGCAGTACTTC | CASSLVASPYEQYF
NA | NA | TRBJ1-4 | 15 | TRBV19 | TGTGCCAGTAGTGCCGAGAGCGGACATCGGGGAAAACTGTTTTTT | CASSAESGHRGKLFF
NA | NA | TRBJ2-3 | 14 | TRBV5-1 | TGCGCCAGCAGCTTGGGTGTAGGGGCAGATACGCAGTATTTT | CASSLGVGADTQYF
NA | NA | TRBJ1-5 | 18 | TRBV6-1 | TGTGCCAGCAGTGCCCGTGGCGGGGGGCACAAAATCAATCAGCCCCAGCATTTT | CASSARGGGHKINQPQHF
NA | NA | TRBJ1-3 | 16 | TRBV5-1 | TGCGCCAGCAGCTTCGCAGGGCCTGACTCTGGAAACACCATATATTTT | CASSFAGPDSGNTIYF
NA | TRBD2 | TRBJ2-3 | 17 | TRBV7-2 | TGTGCCAGCAGCTTATACGGGACTAGCGGGGGCGGGGATACGCAGTATTTT | CASSLYGTSGGGDTQYF
NA | TRBD1 | TRBJ1-3 | 15 | TRBV6-5 | TGTGCCAGCACCCCCCAGGGGGGAGTAAGAAACACCATATATTTT | CASTPQGGVRNTIYF
NA | NA | TRBJ1-4 | 14 | TRBV5-1 | TGCGCCAGCAGCCCCGGGACGGCGAATGAAAAACTGTTTTTT | CASSPGTANEKLFF
NA | NA | TRBJ1-1 | 13 | TRBV28 | TGTGCCAGCAGTTTCTGGGGGAACACTGAAGCTTTCTTT | CASSFWGNTEAFF
once | TRBD1 | TRBJ1-2 | 15 | TRBV7-9 | TGTGCCAGCAGCTCTTTAACCGGGACAGGGGATGGCTACACCTTC | CASSSLTGTGDGYTF
NA | TRBD1 | TRBJ2-7 | 16 | TRBV18 | TGTGCCAGCTCACCACCGGTGGGACAGGGGAGGAACGAGCAGTACTTC | CASSPPVGQGRNEQYF
NA | NA | TRBJ1-3 | 14 | TRBV30 | TGTGCCTGGACGACGGGTCCCTCTGGAAACACCATATATTTT | CAWTTGPSGNTIYF
NA | TRBD1 | TRBJ2-7 | 15 | TRBV28 | TGTGCCAGCAGTTTAGGACAGGGGGTGTCCTACGAGCAGTACTTC | CASSLGQGVSYEQYF
NA | TRBD2 | TRBJ2-3 | 15 | TRBV7-2 | TGTGCCAGCAGCGGCTGGACTAGCGGAGCAGATACGCAGTATTTT | CASSGWTSGADTQYF